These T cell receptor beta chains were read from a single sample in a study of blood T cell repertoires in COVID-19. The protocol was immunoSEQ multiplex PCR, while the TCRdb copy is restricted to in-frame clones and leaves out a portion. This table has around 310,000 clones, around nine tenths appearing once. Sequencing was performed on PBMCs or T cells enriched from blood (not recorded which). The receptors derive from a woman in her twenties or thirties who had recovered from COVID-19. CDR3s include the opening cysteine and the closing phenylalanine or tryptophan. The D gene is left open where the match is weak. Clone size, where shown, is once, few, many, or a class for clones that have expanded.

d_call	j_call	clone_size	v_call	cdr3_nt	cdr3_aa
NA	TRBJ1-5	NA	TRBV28	TGTGCCAGCAGTTTAAAAAGCATCTATAGCAATCAGCCCCAGCATTTT	CASSLKSIYSNQPQHF
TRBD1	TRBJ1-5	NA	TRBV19	TGTGCCGTCCGGGACAGCCGTAGCAATCAGCCCCAGCATTTT	CAVRDSRSNQPQHF
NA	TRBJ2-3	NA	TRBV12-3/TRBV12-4	TGTGCCAGCAGTCAGGGGAGTACAGATACGCAGTATTTT	CASSQGSTDTQYF
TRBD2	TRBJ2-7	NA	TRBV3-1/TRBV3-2	TGTGCCAGCAGCCAATTTTCCGCGGGACTAGGGACCGCCGAGCAGTACTTC	CASSQFSAGLGTAEQYF
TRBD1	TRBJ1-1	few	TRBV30	TGTGCCTGGCTGCTGACAGGGGGACAGAACACTGAAGCTTTCTTT	CAWLLTGGQNTEAFF
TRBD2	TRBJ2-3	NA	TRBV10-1	TGCGCCAGCAGTGAAACTAGCGGGAGAAGAGATACGCAGTATTTT	CASSETSGRRDTQYF
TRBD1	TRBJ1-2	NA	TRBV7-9	TGTGCCAGTAGCTTATTGGGACAGCTTAGCTATGGCTACACCTTC	CASSLLGQLSYGYTF
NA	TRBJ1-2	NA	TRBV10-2	TGCGCCAGCAGTTCTTCCCAGGGACTCACCTTC	CASSSSQGLTF
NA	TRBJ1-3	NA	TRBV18	TGTGCCAGCTCTCCAGTCCAGGCGCAGGGCTCTGGAAACACCATATATTTT	CASSPVQAQGSGNTIYF
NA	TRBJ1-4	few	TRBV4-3	TGCGCCAGCAGCCCCCGGGACACCCGGAATGAAAAACTGTTTTTT	CASSPRDTRNEKLFF
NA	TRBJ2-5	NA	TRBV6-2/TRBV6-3	TGTGCCAGCAGTTACGGAGATTCACAAGAGACCCAGTACTTC	CASSYGDSQETQYF
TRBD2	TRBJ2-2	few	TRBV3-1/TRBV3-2	TGTGCCAGCAGCCAAGAATTAAGTACTAGCGGTGAGAACACCGGGGAGCTGTTTTTT	CASSQELSTSGENTGELFF
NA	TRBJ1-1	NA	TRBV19	TGTGCCAGTAGTATTGAATTGCAGGCTTTCTTT	CASSIELQAFF
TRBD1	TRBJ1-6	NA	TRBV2	TGTGCCAGCAGTTGGCTAACAGGGGGCGTTGATTCACCCCTCCACTTT	CASSWLTGGVDSPLHF
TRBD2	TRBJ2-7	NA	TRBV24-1	TGTGCCACCATTCAAGCTGGCGGGAGGCCCACCTACGAGCAGTACTTC	CATIQAGGRPTYEQYF
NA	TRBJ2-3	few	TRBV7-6	TGTGCCAGCAGCTTCTCGGGTCCCCGCACAGATACGCAGTATTTT	CASSFSGPRTDTQYF
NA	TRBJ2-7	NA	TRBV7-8	TGTGCCAGCAGCTTTTCGGCGGGCTACGAGCAGTACTTC	CASSFSAGYEQYF
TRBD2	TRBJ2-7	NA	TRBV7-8	TGTGCCAGCAGCTTAGTACTAGCGGGAGGCTCCTACGAGCAGTACTTC	CASSLVLAGGSYEQYF
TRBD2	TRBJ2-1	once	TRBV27	TGTGCCAGCAGTGGGGGACTAGCGGTCTACAATGAGCAGTTCTTC	CASSGGLAVYNEQFF
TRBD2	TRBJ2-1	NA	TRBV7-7	TGTGCTAGCAGCCGGACTAGCGGGAGGGCTAATGAGCAGTTCTTC	CASSRTSGRANEQFF
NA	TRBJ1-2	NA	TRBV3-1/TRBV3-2	TGTGCCAGCAGCCGAACGAGTCGACAGGAGATTAACTATGGCTACACCTTC	CASSRTSRQEINYGYTF
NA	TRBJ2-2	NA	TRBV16	TGTGCCAGCAGCCAAAGGCCCCTGTCGAGACAGGCAAATACCGGGGAGCTGTTTTTT	CASSQRPLSRQANTGELFF
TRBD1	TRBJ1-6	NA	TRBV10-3	TGTGCCATCAGTGAATGGACAGGACAAAGCTCCTATAATTCACCCCTCCACTTT	CAISEWTGQSSYNSPLHF
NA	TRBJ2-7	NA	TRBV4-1	TGCGCCAGCAGCCAACTCGCTGGCGGGGAACAGTACTTC	CASSQLAGGEQYF
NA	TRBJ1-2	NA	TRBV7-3	TGTGCCAGCAGCTTAATTCCAGGGGAAGGAATAAGTAATGGCTACACCTTC	CASSLIPGEGISNGYTF
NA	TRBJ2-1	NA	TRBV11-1	TGTGCCAGCAGCTTATACGGCTGGGGGGAGAGAAATGAGCAGTTCTTC	CASSLYGWGERNEQFF
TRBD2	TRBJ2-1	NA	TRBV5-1	TGCGCCAGCAGCTCCCGGACTAGCGGGAGCGATGAGCAGTTCTTC	CASSSRTSGSDEQFF
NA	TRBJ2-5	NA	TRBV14	TGTGCCAGCAGCCGCCAGCGGTGGAGCGGGGAGACCCAGTACTTC	CASSRQRWSGETQYF
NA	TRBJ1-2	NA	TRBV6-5	TGTGCCAGCAGGCAGTCTAACTATGGCTACACCTTC	CASRQSNYGYTF
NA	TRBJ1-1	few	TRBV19	TGTGCCAGTAGTATCAATGGGCGACGGACTGAAGCTTTCTTT	CASSINGRRTEAFF
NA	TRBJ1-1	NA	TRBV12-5	TGTGCTAGTGGGGGAGTCCGGAGAACTGAAGCTTTCTTT	CASGGVRRTEAFF
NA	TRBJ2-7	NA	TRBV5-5	TGTGCCAGCAGCTTGGCCCCGGACAGAACCTACGAGCAGTACTTC	CASSLAPDRTYEQYF
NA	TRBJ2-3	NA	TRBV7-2	TGTGCCAGCAGCTTAGTCGGGCCGGGACTTAAGGCAGATACGCAGTATTTT	CASSLVGPGLKADTQYF